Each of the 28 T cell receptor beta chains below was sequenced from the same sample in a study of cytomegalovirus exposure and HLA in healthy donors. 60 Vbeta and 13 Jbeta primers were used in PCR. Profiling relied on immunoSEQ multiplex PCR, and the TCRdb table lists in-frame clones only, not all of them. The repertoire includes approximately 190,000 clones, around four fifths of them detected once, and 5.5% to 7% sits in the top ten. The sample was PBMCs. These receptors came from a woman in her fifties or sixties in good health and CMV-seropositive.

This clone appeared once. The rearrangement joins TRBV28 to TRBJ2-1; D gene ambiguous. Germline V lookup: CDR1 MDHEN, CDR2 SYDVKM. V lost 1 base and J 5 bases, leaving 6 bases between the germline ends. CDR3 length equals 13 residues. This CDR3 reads CASSLYVDNEQFF. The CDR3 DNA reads TGTGCCAGCAGTTTATACGTAGACAATGAGCAGTTCTTC.

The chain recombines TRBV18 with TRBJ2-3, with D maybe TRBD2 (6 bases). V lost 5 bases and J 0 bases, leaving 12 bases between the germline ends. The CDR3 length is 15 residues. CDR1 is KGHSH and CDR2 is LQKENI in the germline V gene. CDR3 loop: CASSARLDSTDTQYF. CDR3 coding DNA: TGTGCCAGCTCAGCGCGACTAGATAGCACAGATACGCAGTATTTT.

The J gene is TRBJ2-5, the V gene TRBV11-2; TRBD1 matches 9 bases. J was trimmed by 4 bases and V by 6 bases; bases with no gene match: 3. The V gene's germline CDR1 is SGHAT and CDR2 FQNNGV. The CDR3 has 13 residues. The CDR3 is CASSYRGRETQYF. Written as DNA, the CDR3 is TGTGCCAGCAGTTACAGGGGGCGAGAGACCCAGTACTTC.

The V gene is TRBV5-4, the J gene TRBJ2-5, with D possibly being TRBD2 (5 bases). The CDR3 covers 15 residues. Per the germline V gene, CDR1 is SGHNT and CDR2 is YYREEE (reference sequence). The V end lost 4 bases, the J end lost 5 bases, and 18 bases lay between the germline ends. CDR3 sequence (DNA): TGTGCCAGCAGCCCCCAAAGCGGCCGGGGTGAGACCCAGTACTTC. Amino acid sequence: CASSPQSGRGETQYF. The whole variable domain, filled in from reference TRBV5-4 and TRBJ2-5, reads ETGVTQSPTHLIKTRGQQVTLRCSSQSGHNTVSWYQQALGQGPQFIFQYYREEENGRGNFPPRFSGLQFPNYSSELNVNALELDDSALYLCASSPQSGRGETQYFGPGTRLLVL.

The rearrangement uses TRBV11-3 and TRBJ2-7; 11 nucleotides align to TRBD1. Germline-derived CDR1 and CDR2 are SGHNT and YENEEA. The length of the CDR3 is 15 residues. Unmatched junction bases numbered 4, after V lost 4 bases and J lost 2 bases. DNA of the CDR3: TGTGCCAGCAGCTACGGGACAGGGGGACCCTACGAGCAGTACTTC. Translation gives CASSYGTGGPYEQYF.

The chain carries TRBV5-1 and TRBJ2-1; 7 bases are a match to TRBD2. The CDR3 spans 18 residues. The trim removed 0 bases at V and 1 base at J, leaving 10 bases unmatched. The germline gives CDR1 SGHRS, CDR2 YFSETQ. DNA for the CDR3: TGCGCCAGCAGCTTGGCAGGCGGGAGTTACCAATCCTACAATGAGCAGTTCTTC. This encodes CASSLAGGSYQSYNEQFF.

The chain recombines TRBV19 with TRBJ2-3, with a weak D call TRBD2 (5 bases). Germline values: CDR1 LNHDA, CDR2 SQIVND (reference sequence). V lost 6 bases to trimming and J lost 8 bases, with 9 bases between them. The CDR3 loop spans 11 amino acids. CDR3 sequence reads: CASRNSATQYF. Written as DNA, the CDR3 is TGTGCCAGTAGAAATAGCGCTACGCAGTATTTT.

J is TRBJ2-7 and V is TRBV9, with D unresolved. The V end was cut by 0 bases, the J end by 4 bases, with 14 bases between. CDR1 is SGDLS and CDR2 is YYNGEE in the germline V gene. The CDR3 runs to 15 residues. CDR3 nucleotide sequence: TGTGCCAGCAGCGTAGGGTCTAGTAATAGGTACGAGCAGTACTTC. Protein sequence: CASSVGSSNRYEQYF.

CDR3 in DNA: TGCGCCAGCAGCTTGGGTGGACTAGGCTATGGCTACACCTTC. It encodes CASSLGGLGYGYTF. This chain connects TRBV5-1 to TRBJ1-2, with no clear D. The CDR3 spans 14 residues. Germline-derived CDR1 and CDR2 are SGHRS and YFSETQ. V was cut by 0 bases and J by 4 bases, with 10 bases left in between. The full variable domain, rest sourced from reference TRBV5-1 and TRBJ1-2, is KAGVTQTPRYLIKTRGQQVTLSCSPISGHRSVSWYQQTPGQGLQFLFEYFSETQRNKGNFPGRFSGRQFSNSRSEMNVSTLELGDSALYLCASSLGGLGYGYTFGSGTRLTVV.

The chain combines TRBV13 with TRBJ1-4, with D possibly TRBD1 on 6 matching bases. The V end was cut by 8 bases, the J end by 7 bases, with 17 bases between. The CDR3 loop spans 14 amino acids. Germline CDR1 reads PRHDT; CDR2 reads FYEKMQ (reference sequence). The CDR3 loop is CASALGGVREKLFF. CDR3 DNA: TGTGCCAGCGCGCTAGGGGGAGTCCGTGAAAAACTGTTTTTT.

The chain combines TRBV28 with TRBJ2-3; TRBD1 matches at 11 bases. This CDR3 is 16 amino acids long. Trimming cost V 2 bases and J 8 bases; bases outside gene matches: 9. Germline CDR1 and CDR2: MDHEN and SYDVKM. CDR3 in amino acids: CASSLPRDRGYVTQYF. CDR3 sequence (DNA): TGTGCCAGCAGTTTACCTCGGGACAGGGGGTACGTTACGCAGTATTTT.

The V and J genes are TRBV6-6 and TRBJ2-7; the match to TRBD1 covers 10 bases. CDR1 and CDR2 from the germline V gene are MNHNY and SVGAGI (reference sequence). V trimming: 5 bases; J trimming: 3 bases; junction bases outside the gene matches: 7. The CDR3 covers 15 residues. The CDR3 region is CASSRSGTGDYEQYF. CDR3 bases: TGTGCCAGCAGTCGTTCCGGGACAGGGGACTACGAGCAGTACTTC.

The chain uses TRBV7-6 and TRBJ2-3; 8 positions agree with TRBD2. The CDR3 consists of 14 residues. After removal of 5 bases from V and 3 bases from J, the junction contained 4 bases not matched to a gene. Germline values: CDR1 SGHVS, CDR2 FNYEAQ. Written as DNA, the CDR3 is TGTGCCAGCAGCCTTACTAGCGGTACAGATACGCAGTATTTT. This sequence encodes CASSLTSGTDTQYF. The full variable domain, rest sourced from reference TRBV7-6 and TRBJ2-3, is GAGVSQSPRYKVTKRGQDVALRCDPISGHVSLYWYRQALGQGPEFLTYFNYEAQQDKSGLPNDRFSAERPEGSISTLTIQRTEQRDSAMYRCASSLTSGTDTQYFGPGTRLTVL.

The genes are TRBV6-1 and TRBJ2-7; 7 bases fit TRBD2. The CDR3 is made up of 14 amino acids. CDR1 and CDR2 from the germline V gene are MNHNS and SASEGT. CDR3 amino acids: CVAMGGGPSSEQYF. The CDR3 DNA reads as TGTGTCGCTATGGGGGGAGGGCCAAGTAGCGAGCAGTACTTC.

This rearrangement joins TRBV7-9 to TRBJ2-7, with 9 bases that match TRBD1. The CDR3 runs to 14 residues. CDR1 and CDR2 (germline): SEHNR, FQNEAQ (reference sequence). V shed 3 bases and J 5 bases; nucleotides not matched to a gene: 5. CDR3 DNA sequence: TGTGCCAGCAGCTTTGGGGACAGGGACCACGAGCAGTACTTC. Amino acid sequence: CASSFGDRDHEQYF. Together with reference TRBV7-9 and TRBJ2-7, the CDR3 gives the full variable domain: DTGVSQNPRHKITKRGQNVTFRCDPISEHNRLYWYRQTLGQGPEFLTYFQNEAQLEKSRLLSDRFSAERPKGSFSTLEIQRTEQGDSAMYLCASSFGDRDHEQYFGPGTRLTVT.

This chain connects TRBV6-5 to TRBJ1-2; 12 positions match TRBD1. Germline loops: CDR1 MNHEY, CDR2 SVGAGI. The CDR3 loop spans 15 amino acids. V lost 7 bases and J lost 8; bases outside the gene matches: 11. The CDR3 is CASKFRDRGLEGYTF. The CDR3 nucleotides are TGTGCCAGCAAATTCCGGGACAGGGGGCTGGAAGGCTACACCTTC.

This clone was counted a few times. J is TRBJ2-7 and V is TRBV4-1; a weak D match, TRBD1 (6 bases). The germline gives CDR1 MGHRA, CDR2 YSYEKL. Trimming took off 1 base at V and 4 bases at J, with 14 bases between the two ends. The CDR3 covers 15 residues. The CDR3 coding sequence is TGCGCCAGCAGCCAAGCCAGGGGAGTAGCATACGAGCAGTACTTC. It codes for CASSQARGVAYEQYF.

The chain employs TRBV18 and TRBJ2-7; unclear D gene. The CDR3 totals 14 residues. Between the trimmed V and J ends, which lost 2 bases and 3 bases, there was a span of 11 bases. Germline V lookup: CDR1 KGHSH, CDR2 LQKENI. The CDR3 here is CASSPYVTFYEQYF. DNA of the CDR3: TGTGCCAGCTCACCATACGTGACTTTCTACGAGCAGTACTTC.

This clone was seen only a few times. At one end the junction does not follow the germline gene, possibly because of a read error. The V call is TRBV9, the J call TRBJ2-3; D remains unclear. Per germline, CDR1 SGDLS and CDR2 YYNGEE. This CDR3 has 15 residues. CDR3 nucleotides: TGTGCCAGCAGCGTAAGCGCTGGTAGCATAGATACGCAGTATTTT. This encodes CASSVSAGSIDTQYF.

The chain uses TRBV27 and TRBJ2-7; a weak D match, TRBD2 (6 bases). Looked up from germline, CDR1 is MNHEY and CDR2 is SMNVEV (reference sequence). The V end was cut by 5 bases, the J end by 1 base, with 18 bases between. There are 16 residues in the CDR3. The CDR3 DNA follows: TGTGCCAGCAGTCCTACGCAACCGGGACTTTCCTACGAGCAGTACTTC. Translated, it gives CASSPTQPGLSYEQYF.

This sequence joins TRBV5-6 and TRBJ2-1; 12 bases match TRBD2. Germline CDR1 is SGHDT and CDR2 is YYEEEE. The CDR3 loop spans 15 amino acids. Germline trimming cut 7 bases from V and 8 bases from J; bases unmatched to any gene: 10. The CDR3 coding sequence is TGTGCCAGCGGGACTCTAGCGGGGGGGGCCCATGAGCAGTTCTTC. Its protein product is CASGTLAGGAHEQFF.

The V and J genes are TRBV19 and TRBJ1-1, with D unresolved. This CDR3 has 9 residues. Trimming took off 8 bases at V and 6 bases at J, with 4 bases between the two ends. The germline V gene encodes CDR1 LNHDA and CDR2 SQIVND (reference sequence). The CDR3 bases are TGTGCCAGTCCGGCTGAAGCTTTCTTT. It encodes CASPAEAFF.

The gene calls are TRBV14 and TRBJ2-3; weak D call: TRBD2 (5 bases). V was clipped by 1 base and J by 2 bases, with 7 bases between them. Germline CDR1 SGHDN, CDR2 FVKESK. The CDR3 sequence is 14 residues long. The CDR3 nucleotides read TGTGCCAGCAGCCAAGTTAGCGTCACAGATACGCAGTATTTT. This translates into CASSQVSVTDTQYF.

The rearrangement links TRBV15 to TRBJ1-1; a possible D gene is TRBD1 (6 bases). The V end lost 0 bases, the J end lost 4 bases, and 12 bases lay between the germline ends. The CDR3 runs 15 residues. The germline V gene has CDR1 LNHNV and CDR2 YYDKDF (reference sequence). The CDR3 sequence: CATSRDLGAITEAFF. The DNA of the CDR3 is TGTGCCACCAGCAGAGATCTGGGGGCCATCACTGAAGCTTTCTTT.

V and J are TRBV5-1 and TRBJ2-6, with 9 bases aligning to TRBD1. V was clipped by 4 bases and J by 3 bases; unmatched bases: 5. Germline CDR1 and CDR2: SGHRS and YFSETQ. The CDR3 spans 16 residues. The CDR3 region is CASSPTGGDGANVLTF. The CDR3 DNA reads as TGCGCCAGCAGCCCCACAGGGGGCGATGGGGCCAACGTCCTGACTTTC.

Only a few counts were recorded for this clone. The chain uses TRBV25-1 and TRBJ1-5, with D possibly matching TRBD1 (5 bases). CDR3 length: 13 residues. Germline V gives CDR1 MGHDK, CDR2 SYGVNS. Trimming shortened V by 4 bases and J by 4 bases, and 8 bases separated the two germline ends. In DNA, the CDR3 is TGTGCCAGCAGTGGGCAGGGAAATCAGCCCCAGCATTTT. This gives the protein CASSGQGNQPQHF.

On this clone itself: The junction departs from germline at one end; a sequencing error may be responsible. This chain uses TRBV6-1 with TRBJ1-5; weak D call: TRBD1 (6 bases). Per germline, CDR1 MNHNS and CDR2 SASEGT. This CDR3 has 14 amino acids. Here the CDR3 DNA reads TGTGCCGGCAGACAGGACCATAGCAATCAGCCCCAGCATTTT. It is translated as CAGRQDHSNQPQHF.

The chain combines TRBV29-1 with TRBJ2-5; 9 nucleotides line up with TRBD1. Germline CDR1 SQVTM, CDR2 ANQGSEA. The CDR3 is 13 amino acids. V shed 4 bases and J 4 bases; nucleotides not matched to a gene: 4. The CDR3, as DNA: TGCAGCGTTGTGGGACAGGGAGGAGAGACCCAGTACTTC. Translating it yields CSVVGQGGETQYF.